This is a list of T cell receptor beta chains from one sample in a study of long-term antiretroviral therapy in people with HIV. The repertoire was sequenced with immunoSEQ multiplex PCR; TCRdb's copy has only in-frame clones and lacks some. The data hold tens of thousands of clones, with approximately 81% observed a single time. Material: unsorted PBMCs, obtained 1.9 years after starting antiretroviral therapy. The receptors stem from a woman between 45 and 65 years old with HIV. Both conserved end residues are part of each CDR3. The D gene is left open where the match is weak. Size is stated for part of the rows, as once, few or many counts, or as a class when the clone is expanded.

d_gene	v_gene	abundance	j_gene	CDR3nt	CDR3aa
TRBD1	TRBV4-3	NA	TRBJ1-4	TGCGCCAGCAGCCATGCACAGGGGAGACGTGGTGAAAAACTGTTTTTT	CASSHAQGRRGEKLFF
NA	TRBV7-2	NA	TRBJ2-4	TGTGCCAGCAGCTTAGGGGGTCCGGGTATGAGAAACATTCAGTACTTC	CASSLGGPGMRNIQYF
NA	TRBV7-8	NA	TRBJ1-2	TGTGCCAGCAGCCCCGGTGGCTATGGCTACACCTTC	CASSPGGYGYTF
NA	TRBV2	NA	TRBJ1-1	TGTGCCAGCAGTGAAAGGTTCCGGGCTGAAGCTTTCTTT	CASSERFRAEAFF
NA	TRBV5-6	once	TRBJ2-2	TGTGCCAGCAGCTTGAATTCTTGGGAGCTGTTTTTT	CASSLNSWELFF
NA	TRBV4-3	NA	TRBJ1-2	TGCGCCAGCAGCCAAGATGGCAGGCCCTCCTATGGCTACACCTTC	CASSQDGRPSYGYTF
NA	TRBV6-5	NA	TRBJ1-6	TGTGCCAGCAGTTACTCGAAAACCTCGGGAAATTCACCCCTCCACTTT	CASSYSKTSGNSPLHF
NA	TRBV9	NA	TRBJ1-1	TGTGCCAGCAGCTCGGGCGAAATGGGCACTGAAGCTTTCTTT	CASSSGEMGTEAFF
NA	TRBV28	NA	TRBJ1-4	TGTGCCAGCAGTTTCAGGTCGCGTGAAAAACTGTTTTTT	CASSFRSREKLFF
TRBD2	TRBV9	once	TRBJ2-7	TGTGCCAGCAGCCATTCCGGGACTAGCCCAACCTACGAGCAGTACTTC	CASSHSGTSPTYEQYF
NA	TRBV7-9	NA	TRBJ2-7	TGTGCCAGCAGCCGGACACCCTCCTACGAGCAGTACTTC	CASSRTPSYEQYF
NA	TRBV4-1	NA	TRBJ1-3	TGCGCCAGCAGCCAAGTCCCTAATCAAGGAAACACCATATATTTT	CASSQVPNQGNTIYF
NA	TRBV19	NA	TRBJ2-5	TGTGCCAGTAGTATAGCTATCCAAGAGACCCAGTACTTC	CASSIAIQETQYF
NA	TRBV27	NA	TRBJ1-2	TGTGCCAGCAGCCGACTCGGGGAATGGGGCTACACCTTC	CASSRLGEWGYTF
TRBD1	TRBV27	NA	TRBJ2-2	TGTGCCAGCAGTTTAGACAGGGAACCCTACACCGGGGAGCTGTTTTTT	CASSLDREPYTGELFF
NA	TRBV29-1	NA	TRBJ2-7	TGCAGCGTTGAAGGGGTAGGGTCGACAGGAGACGAGCAGTACTTC	CSVEGVGSTGDEQYF
NA	TRBV9	NA	TRBJ2-1	TGTGCCAGCAGCGCGGGGGGCCACAACAATGAGCAGTTCTTC	CASSAGGHNNEQFF
NA	TRBV27	once	TRBJ1-1	TGTGCCAGCAGTTTAAAGCGCACACAGTTGAACACTGAAGCTTTCTTT	CASSLKRTQLNTEAFF
NA	TRBV7-2	NA	TRBJ2-5	TGTGCCAGCAGCCCGGGCTGGGGGCAGAGTCTCCAAGAGACCCAGTACTTC	CASSPGWGQSLQETQYF
NA	TRBV4-3	NA	TRBJ1-2	TGCGCCAGCAGCCAAGATCTCCACAGTTATGGCTACACCTTC	CASSQDLHSYGYTF
NA	TRBV28	NA	TRBJ1-2	TGTGCCAGCACCCGCACAGCGGGCTATGGCTACACCTTC	CASTRTAGYGYTF
TRBD2	TRBV4-2	NA	TRBJ2-1	TGTGCCAGCAGCCAAGACTTCTCTAGCGGGGGATTAAGAGACAATGAGCAGTTCTTC	CASSQDFSSGGLRDNEQFF
TRBD1	TRBV7-7	NA	TRBJ1-1	TGTGCCAGCAGTAGGCGCGGACGGACAGGGGGCATGGGAACTGAAGCTTTCTTT	CASSRRGRTGGMGTEAFF
TRBD1	TRBV29-1	NA	TRBJ1-2	TGCAGCGTATCCGGGACAGCTATCCCAGGGGGTGGCTACACCTTC	CSVSGTAIPGGGYTF
NA	TRBV28	NA	TRBJ2-5	TGTGCCAGCAGGATTAAAGAGACCCAGTACTTC	CASRIKETQYF